This T cell receptor (beta chain) was documented in a study of cytomegalovirus exposure and HLA in healthy donors. Study results and limitations: Upon later analysis, HLA-associated TCR beta chains proved more clonally expanded than other, equally common chains. Later analysis identified a missense DCLRE1C variant that was linked to TCR beta V- and J-gene trimming. A later analysis found that most CMV-associated TCR beta chains appeared HLA-restricted. Cytomegalovirus association was listed for roughly 160 TCR beta chains.

This clone was seen a handful of times. Its specificity is not known. V lost 1 base, J lost 4 bases, and 16 bases lay in between. The length of the CDR3 is 16 residues. Germline V lookup: CDR1 LGHNA, CDR2 YSLEER. Primers included in the PCR were 60 Vbeta and 13 Jbeta primers. The assay was immunoSEQ multiplex PCR, and TCRdb's table has in-frame clones only and misses some. The repertoire includes some 140,000 clones, around nine tenths of them detected once, and about 5% sits in the top ten. The sequence was collected from a woman in her twenties or thirties in good health and CMV-seronegative. The chain has TRBV4-3 and TRBJ2-5, with D maybe TRBD1 (8 bases). The sample was PBMCs. The CDR3 sequence is CASSQVTGGGGETQYF. Written as DNA, the CDR3 is TGCGCCAGCAGCCAAGTAACAGGGGGGGGAGGAGAGACCCAGTACTTC.